This paragraph reports one T cell receptor (beta chain). Antigen: not known. 13 Jbeta primers and 60 Vbeta primers were used for the PCR. The method was immunoSEQ multiplex PCR; TCRdb's version includes in-frame clones alone and lacks a portion of them. Of some 150,000 clones listed, roughly 76% are singletons. The sample belongs to a study of cytomegalovirus exposure and HLA in healthy donors. Whole-study context: Approximately 180 million T cells yielded over 90 million unique TCR beta sequences in earlier analysis. Overall study findings and caveats: Relative to the approximately 700-donor mean, N-insertions were reportedly fewer in an Asian-associated ancestry cluster in a later analysis.

The CDR3 has 17 residues. Germline V gene data show CDR1 as MDHEN and CDR2 as SYDVKM. V trimming: 6 bases; J trimming: 2 bases; junction bases outside the gene matches: 16. The chain joins TRBV28 to TRBJ2-7; TRBD2 matches 7 bases. The specimen sequenced was PBMCs. The clonotype was recovered from a woman aged 50 to 60 in good health and CMV-seronegative. The CDR3 sequence: CASSFRRAGTIPYEQYF. In nucleotides, the CDR3 is TGTGCCAGCAGCTTCCGTCGTGCCGGGACTATCCCCTACGAGCAGTACTTC.